This is a list of T cell receptor beta chains from one sample in a study of cytomegalovirus exposure and HLA in healthy donors. Profiled with immunoSEQ multiplex PCR; TCRdb holds only in-frame clones, not every one. This table has about 280,000 clones, over 75% appearing once. What was sequenced was PBMCs. The source of these receptors is a woman aged 18 to 35 in good health and CMV-seronegative. Both conserved end residues are part of each CDR3. A D gene is named only where the DNA matches it firmly. The size entry is marked missing in some rows and otherwise reads once, few, many or a size class.

clone_size	cdr3_length	v_call	j_call	d_call	cdr3_aa	cdr3_nt
.	16	TRBV2	TRBJ1-1	.	CASSEALRGVKTEAFF	TGTGCCAGCAGTGAAGCGCTTCGGGGGGTGAAGACTGAAGCTTTCTTT
.	12	TRBV5-1	TRBJ2-7	.	CARGDSSYEQYF	TGCGCCAGGGGGGACTCCTCCTACGAGCAGTACTTC
.	14	TRBV9	TRBJ2-7	.	CASSVARQGYEQYF	TGTGCCAGCAGCGTAGCTCGTCAGGGCTACGAGCAGTACTTC
.	13	TRBV7-8	TRBJ1-2	.	CASSYPDTYGYTF	TGTGCCAGCAGCTACCCGGACACATATGGCTACACCTTC
.	13	TRBV15	TRBJ1-2	.	CATSGGTSYGYTF	TGTGCCACAAGCGGGGGGACCTCCTATGGCTACACCTTC
once	19	TRBV14	TRBJ1-1	.	CASSQDKGRRPVVDTEAFF	TGTGCCAGCAGCCAAGACAAAGGGAGGCGCCCAGTAGTGGACACTGAAGCTTTCTTT
.	15	TRBV7-2	TRBJ1-2	.	CASSLYQGFSDGYTF	TGTGCCAGCAGCTTATATCAGGGGTTTTCGGATGGCTACACCTTC
.	15	TRBV5-6	TRBJ1-2	.	CASSTRGGPYYGYTF	TGTGCCAGCAGCACCCGCGGGGGCCCCTACTATGGCTACACCTTC
.	15	TRBV15	TRBJ2-7	TRBD1	CATLKSGTASGEQYF	TGTGCCACCTTGAAGTCCGGGACAGCTTCGGGCGAGCAGTACTTC
.	16	TRBV27	TRBJ2-7	.	CASSLSMSSLVNEQYF	TGTGCCAGCAGTTTATCGATGTCTAGCTTGGTGAACGAGCAGTACTTC
.	14	TRBV5-1	TRBJ2-2	TRBD2	CASSFRGDTGELFF	TGCGCCAGCAGCTTCCGGGGGGATACCGGGGAGCTGTTTTTT
.	14	TRBV7-2	TRBJ1-2	.	CASSPDSWVYGYTF	TGTGCCAGCAGCCCCGACAGTTGGGTCTATGGCTACACCTTC
.	13	TRBV6-1	TRBJ2-7	TRBD2	CASAAGVGYEQYF	TGTGCCAGCGCAGCGGGAGTAGGTTACGAGCAGTACTTC
.	18	TRBV7-6	TRBJ2-6	.	CASSPRNRVVAGANVLTF	TGTGCCAGCAGCCCTCGGAACAGGGTAGTAGCTGGGGCCAACGTCCTGACTTTC
.	15	TRBV7-2	TRBJ2-7	.	CASSLGRTDIYEQYF	TGTGCCAGCAGCTTAGGGCGGACGGACATTTACGAGCAGTACTTC
.	13	TRBV6-5	TRBJ2-7	TRBD2	CASRLADTYEQYF	TGTGCCAGCAGACTAGCGGATACCTACGAGCAGTACTTC
.	14	TRBV2	TRBJ2-1	TRBD2	CASTGLAGGNEQFF	TGTGCCAGCACGGGGCTAGCGGGAGGGAATGAGCAGTTCTTC
.	14	TRBV27	TRBJ1-6	TRBD1	CASSPDRGNSPLHF	TGTGCCAGCAGTCCGGACAGGGGAAATTCACCCCTCCACTTT
.	13	TRBV4-3	TRBJ2-3	.	CASSQQSGSSQYF	TGCGCCAGCAGCCAGCAAAGCGGGTCGTCGCAGTATTTT
.	12	TRBV10-3	TRBJ1-5	.	CAISGTSQPQHF	TGTGCCATCAGTGGGACATCGCAGCCCCAGCATTTT
.	13	TRBV6-5	TRBJ2-1	TRBD2	CASTRLAGEEQFF	TGTGCCAGCACTCGGCTGGCGGGAGAGGAGCAGTTCTTC
.	15	TRBV5-1	TRBJ2-1	TRBD1	CASSYGDRVRNEQFF	TGCGCCAGCAGCTATGGGGACAGGGTTCGGAATGAGCAGTTCTTC
.	11	TRBV6-1	TRBJ2-3	.	CASSVTDTQYF	TGTGCCAGCAGTGTAACAGATACGCAGTATTTT
.	19	TRBV7-2	TRBJ2-3	TRBD2	CASSFSNYTGTSVTDTQYF	TGTGCCAGCAGCTTTAGCAACTATACCGGGACTAGCGTGACAGATACGCAGTATTTT
.	15	TRBV5-4	TRBJ1-4	.	CASSQDFSTNEKLFF	TGTGCCAGCAGCCAGGACTTTTCAACTAATGAAAAACTGTTTTTT
.	18	TRBV9	TRBJ2-1	TRBD2	CASSVGWPAGDGVDEQFF	TGTGCCAGCAGCGTAGGGTGGCCAGCGGGAGATGGGGTCGATGAGCAGTTCTTC
.	15	TRBV6-1	TRBJ2-2	TRBD2	CASSEARGAVGELFF	TGTGCCAGCAGTGAAGCGCGGGGGGCGGTCGGGGAGCTGTTTTTT
.	16	TRBV6-1	TRBJ2-3	.	CASSGRGRVWTDTQYF	TGTGCCAGCAGTGGGAGGGGTCGAGTCTGGACAGATACGCAGTATTTT
.	14	TRBV10-3	TRBJ2-2	.	CATADRGQTGELFF	TGTGCCACCGCGGATAGGGGTCAGACCGGGGAGCTGTTTTTT
.	13	TRBV19	TRBJ2-7	TRBD1	CASSKGGVYEQYF	TGTGCCAGTAGTAAAGGGGGCGTCTACGAGCAGTACTTC
.	16	TRBV6-6	TRBJ1-5	.	CASSYPPGGASQPQHF	TGTGCCAGCAGTTACCCCCCGGGGGGCGCGTCTCAGCCCCAGCATTTT
once	14	TRBV28	TRBJ2-7	.	CASRAPVPRYEQYF	TGTGCCAGCAGAGCACCTGTGCCTAGATACGAGCAGTACTTC
few	13	TRBV28	TRBJ1-2	.	CASRDQGAYGYTF	TGTGCCAGCAGGGACCAGGGCGCCTATGGCTACACCTTC
few	13	TRBV27	TRBJ1-2	TRBD1	CASRGQGIHGYTF	TGTGCCAGCAGGGGACAGGGAATACATGGCTACACCTTC
.	14	TRBV5-5	TRBJ1-1	TRBD1	CASSSAGTGIEAFF	TGTGCCAGCAGCTCCGCCGGGACAGGGATTGAAGCTTTCTTT
few	18	TRBV6-4	TRBJ2-7	.	CASSDSNLGADLSYEQYF	TGTGCCAGCAGTGACTCGAACCTGGGGGCAGATCTATCCTACGAGCAGTACTTC
.	14	TRBV9	TRBJ2-5	.	CASSVEGQLETQYF	TGTGCCAGCAGCGTAGAGGGGCAGTTGGAGACCCAGTACTTC
.	19	TRBV4-3	TRBJ2-1	.	CASSQVAGAGGSSYNEQFF	TGCGCCAGCAGCCAAGTCGCGGGCGCAGGGGGGAGCTCCTACAATGAGCAGTTCTTC
.	14	TRBV28	TRBJ1-1	.	CASSSTDRGTEAFF	TGTGCCAGCAGTTCCACGGACCGGGGGACTGAAGCTTTCTTT
.	18	TRBV5-1	TRBJ2-1	TRBD2	CASSLDSTGLGSYNEQFF	TGCGCCAGCAGCCTAGATTCGACGGGACTAGGCTCCTACAATGAGCAGTTCTTC
.	17	TRBV5-6	TRBJ2-1	.	CASSLSLGTHHYNEQFF	TGTGCCAGCAGCTTGAGTCTTGGGACACATCATTACAATGAGCAGTTCTTC
.	17	TRBV4-3	TRBJ2-1	TRBD2	CASSQERGTTGYNEQFF	TGCGCCAGCAGCCAAGAGCGCGGGACTACCGGATACAATGAGCAGTTCTTC
once	16	TRBV4-1	TRBJ1-1	.	CASSQDKESLNTEAFF	TGCGCCAGCAGCCAAGATAAAGAGAGCCTGAACACTGAAGCTTTCTTT
.	13	TRBV5-4	TRBJ2-7	.	CASSLQGSYEQYF	TGTGCCAGCAGCTTACAGGGAAGCTACGAGCAGTACTTC
.	16	TRBV4-1	TRBJ2-5	TRBD2	CASSQPTSGRAETQYF	TGCGCCAGCAGCCAACCGACTAGCGGGAGAGCAGAGACCCAGTACTTC
.	13	TRBV7-8	TRBJ2-7	.	CASSITGRNEQYF	TGTGCCAGCAGCATTACAGGGCGTAACGAGCAGTACTTC